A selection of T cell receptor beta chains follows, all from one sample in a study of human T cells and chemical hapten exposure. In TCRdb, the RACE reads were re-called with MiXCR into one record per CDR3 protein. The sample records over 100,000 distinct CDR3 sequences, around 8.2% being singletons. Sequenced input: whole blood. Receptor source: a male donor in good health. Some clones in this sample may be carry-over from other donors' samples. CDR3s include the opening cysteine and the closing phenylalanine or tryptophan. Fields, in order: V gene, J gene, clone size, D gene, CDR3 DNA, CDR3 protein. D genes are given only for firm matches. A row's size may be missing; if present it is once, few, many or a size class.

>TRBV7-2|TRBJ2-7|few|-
TGTGCCAGCAGCTTGGACTTGTACGAGCAGTACTTC
CASSLDLYEQYF
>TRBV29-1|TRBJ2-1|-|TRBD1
TGCAGCGTGGACAGGGAAGGTGATGAGCAGTTCTTC
CSVDREGDEQFF
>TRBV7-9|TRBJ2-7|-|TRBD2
TGTGCCAGCAGCTTAAGCCTAGCGGCAAGCTACGAGCAGTACTTC
CASSLSLAASYEQYF
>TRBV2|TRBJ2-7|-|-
TGTGCCAGCAGCATTAGACTCACCTACGAGCAGTACTTC
CASSIRLTYEQYF
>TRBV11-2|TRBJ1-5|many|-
TGTGCCAGCAGCTTAGACGGGAATAGCAATCAGCCCCAGCATTTT
CASSLDGNSNQPQHF
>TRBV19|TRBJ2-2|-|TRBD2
TGTGCCAGTAGTAACGCCGGGAGGGGTATGAACACCGGGGAGCTGTTTTTT
CASSNAGRGMNTGELFF
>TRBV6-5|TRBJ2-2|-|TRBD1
TGTGCCAGCAGTACCCAGGTGACAGGGTTGAACGGGGAGCTGTTTTTT
CASSTQVTGLNGELFF
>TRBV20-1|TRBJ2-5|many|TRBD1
TGCAGTGCCGGGGGAGCAGGGGGCAAGATGGAGACCCAGTACTTC
CSAGGAGGKMETQYF
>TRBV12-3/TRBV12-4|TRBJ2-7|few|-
TGTGCCAGCAGTTTTAGGGGCTACGAGCAGTACTTC
CASSFRGYEQYF
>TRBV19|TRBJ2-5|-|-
TGTGCCAGTAGTATCTCTATAGCCCAGGAGACCCAGTACTTC
CASSISIAQETQYF
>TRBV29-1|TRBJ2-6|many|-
TGCAGCGCAGCCGGGGAGGCCGGGGCCAACGTCCTGACTTTC
CSAAGEAGANVLTF
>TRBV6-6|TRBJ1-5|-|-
TGTGCCAGCAGCCAAAGACAGTATAGCAATCAGCCCCAGCATTTT
CASSQRQYSNQPQHF
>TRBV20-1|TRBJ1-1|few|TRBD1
TGCAGTGCTAGAGTTCTGGACAGGGGAAACACTGAAGCTTTCTTT
CSARVLDRGNTEAFF
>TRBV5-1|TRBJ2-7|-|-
TGCGCCAGCAGCATTACCGCCGGGACCGGTGTCTACGAGCAGTACTTC
CASSITAGTGVYEQYF
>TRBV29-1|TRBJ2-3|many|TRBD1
TGCAGCGTTGTACCCAGGGGGACAGATACGCAGTATTTT
CSVVPRGTDTQYF
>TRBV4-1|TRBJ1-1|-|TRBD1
TGCGCCAGCAGCCAAGAGACAGGGGTGATGGCTGAAGCTTTCTTT
CASSQETGVMAEAFF
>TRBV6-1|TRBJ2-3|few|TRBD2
TGTGCCAGCAGTGGCCGGAGCGGGAGAACAGATACGCAGTATTTT
CASSGRSGRTDTQYF
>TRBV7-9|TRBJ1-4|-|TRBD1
TGTGCCAGCAGCTTAAGGGACAGAAATGAAAAACTGTTTTTT
CASSLRDRNEKLFF
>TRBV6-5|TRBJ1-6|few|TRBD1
TGTGCCAGCAGTTCCATCCGCCGACAGGGAAAGAATTCACCCCTCCACTTT
CASSSIRRQGKNSPLHF
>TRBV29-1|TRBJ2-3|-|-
TGCAGCGTCAGCACAGATACGCAGTATTTT
CSVSTDTQYF
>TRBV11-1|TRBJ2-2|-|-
TGTGCCAGCAGGACGAACAGGGAGAACACCGGGGAGCTGTTTTTT
CASRTNRENTGELFF
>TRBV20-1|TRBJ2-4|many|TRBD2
TGCAGTGCTCGTCCGGGGGGAAACATTCAGTACTTC
CSARPGGNIQYF
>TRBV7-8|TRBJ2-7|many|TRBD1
TGTGCCAGCAGCTTCGGGACAGAAAACTACGAGCAGTACTTC
CASSFGTENYEQYF
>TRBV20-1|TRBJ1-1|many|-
TGCAGTGCTGAGGACGGAATGAACACTGAAGCTTTCTTT
CSAEDGMNTEAFF
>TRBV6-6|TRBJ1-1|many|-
TGTGCCAGCAGACAGGGTGGAGGGACTGAAGCTTTCTTT
CASRQGGGTEAFF
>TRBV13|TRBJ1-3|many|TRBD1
TGTGCCAGCAGCGGAGACAGGGCTAGTGGAAACACCATATATTTT
CASSGDRASGNTIYF
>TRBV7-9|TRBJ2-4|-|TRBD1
TGTGCCAGCAGCTTGCCGGGACAGCCTCGGATTCAGTACTTC
CASSLPGQPRIQYF
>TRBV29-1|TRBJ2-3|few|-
TGCAGCGTTGAAACAGGGTTGGGAGATACGCAGTATTTT
CSVETGLGDTQYF
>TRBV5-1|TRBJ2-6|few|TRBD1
TGCGCCAGCAGCCTGACAGGGGCTTTCTACGCTGGGGCCAACGTCCTGACTTTC
CASSLTGAFYAGANVLTF
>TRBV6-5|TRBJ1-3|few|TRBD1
TGTGCCAGCAAGTCGGACAGGGCGGTCGGAAACACCATATATTTT
CASKSDRAVGNTIYF
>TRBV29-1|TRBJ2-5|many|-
TGCAGCGTTGAAGGACGCTTGGAGACCCAGTACTTC
CSVEGRLETQYF
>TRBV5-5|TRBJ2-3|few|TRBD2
TGTGCCAGCAGCTTTGGGGACTACAACACAGATACGCAGTATTTT
CASSFGDYNTDTQYF
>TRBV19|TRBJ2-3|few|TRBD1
TGTGCCAGTAGTTCTCTCCAGGGGGAAACAGATACGCAGTATTTT
CASSSLQGETDTQYF
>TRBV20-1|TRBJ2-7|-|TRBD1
TGCAGTGCTAGTTCAGGGGGATCCGAGCAGTACTTC
CSASSGGSEQYF
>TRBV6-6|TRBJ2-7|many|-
TGTGCCAGCAGTTCCCCCTGGCGACTTAGCTCCTACGAGCAGTACTTC
CASSSPWRLSSYEQYF
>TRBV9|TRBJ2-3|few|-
TGTGCCAGCAGCGTACTACAGGGTAGAAACGGCACAGATACGCAGTATTTT
CASSVLQGRNGTDTQYF
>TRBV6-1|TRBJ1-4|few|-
TGTGCCAGCAAAATTGGGGGCTGGGATGAAAAACTGTTTTTT
CASKIGGWDEKLFF
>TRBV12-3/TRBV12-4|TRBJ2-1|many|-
TGTGCCAGCAGCCAAATGGACGAGTACAATGAGCAGTTCTTC
CASSQMDEYNEQFF
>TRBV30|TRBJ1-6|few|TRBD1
TGTGCCTGGAGTTTGTCTGACAGGGGTAATTCACCCCTCCACTTT
CAWSLSDRGNSPLHF
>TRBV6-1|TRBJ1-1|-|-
TGTGCCATCGAGCGGTTCCCTGAAGCTTTCTTT
CAIERFPEAFF
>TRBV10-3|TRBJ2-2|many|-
TGTGCCATCAGTGAGTTTGGGCGGCCGAACACCGGGGAGCTGTTTTTT
CAISEFGRPNTGELFF
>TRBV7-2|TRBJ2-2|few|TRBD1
TGTGCCAGCAGCTCGACAGGGCCCGGGGAGCTGTTTTTT
CASSSTGPGELFF
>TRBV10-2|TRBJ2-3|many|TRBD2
TGCGCCACCTACGGCGGGACTAGCGCAGATACGCAGTATTTT
CATYGGTSADTQYF
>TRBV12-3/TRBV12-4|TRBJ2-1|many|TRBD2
TGTGCCAGCAGTCTACAAAGGGGTCTCCAAGAACTAGCGGGGGCCTACAATGAGCAGTTCTTC
CASSLQRGLQELAGAYNEQFF
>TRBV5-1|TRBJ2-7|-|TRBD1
TGCGCCAGCAGCTTGGTGGGACAGGGGGGCGAGCAGTACTTC
CASSLVGQGGEQYF
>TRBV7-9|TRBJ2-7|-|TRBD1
TGTGCCAGCAGCCCCTCCGGGACAGGGTACGAGCAGTACTTC
CASSPSGTGYEQYF
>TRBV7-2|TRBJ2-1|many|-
TGTGCCAGCAGTGCAGAGAGGAATGAGCAGTTCTTC
CASSAERNEQFF
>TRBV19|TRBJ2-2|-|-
TGTGCCAGTAGTATCCAGGAGTGCGGGGAGCTGTTTTTT
CASSIQECGELFF
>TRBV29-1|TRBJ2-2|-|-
TGCAGCGTTGAGGGCAGGTCAAGGCTGTTTTTT
CSVEGRSRLFF
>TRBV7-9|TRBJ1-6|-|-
TGTGCCAGCAGCGCTGCCGGCGGTAATTCACCCCTCCACTTT
CASSAAGGNSPLHF
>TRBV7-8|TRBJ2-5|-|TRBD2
TGTGCCAGCAGCTTAGTGAGGACGGTAGCGGGGACCCAAGAGACCCAGTACTTC
CASSLVRTVAGTQETQYF
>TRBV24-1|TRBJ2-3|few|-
TGTGCCACCAGTGACCCCCGGGGCGGAGATACGCAGTATTTT
CATSDPRGGDTQYF
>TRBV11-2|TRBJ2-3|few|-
TGTGCCAGCAGCAGACTCAGTCGGGGCACAGATACGCAGTATTTT
CASSRLSRGTDTQYF
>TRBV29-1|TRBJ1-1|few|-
TGCAGCGTTGAAGGACTGCTGAACACTGAAGCTTTCTTT
CSVEGLLNTEAFF
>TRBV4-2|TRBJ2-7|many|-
TGTGCCAGCAGCCAAGTTGAATCCTACGAGCAGTACTTC
CASSQVESYEQYF
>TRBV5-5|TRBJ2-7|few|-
TGTGCCAGCAGCAACCGGACGGAAACCTACGAGCAGTACTTC
CASSNRTETYEQYF
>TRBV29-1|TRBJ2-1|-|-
TGCAGCGTTGCTCGAGATCCCTACAATGAGCAGTTCTTC
CSVARDPYNEQFF
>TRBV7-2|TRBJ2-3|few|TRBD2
TGTGCCAGCAGCGCCACTAGCGGGAGGTCAGATACGCAGTATTTT
CASSATSGRSDTQYF
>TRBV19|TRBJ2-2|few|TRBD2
TGTGCCAGTAGTATCTCTAGCGGGAGGGCGAACACCGGGGAGCTGTTTTTT
CASSISSGRANTGELFF
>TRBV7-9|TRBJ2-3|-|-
TGTGCCAGCAGCTTAGCCCTCTCCGTAACAGATACGCAGTATTTT
CASSLALSVTDTQYF